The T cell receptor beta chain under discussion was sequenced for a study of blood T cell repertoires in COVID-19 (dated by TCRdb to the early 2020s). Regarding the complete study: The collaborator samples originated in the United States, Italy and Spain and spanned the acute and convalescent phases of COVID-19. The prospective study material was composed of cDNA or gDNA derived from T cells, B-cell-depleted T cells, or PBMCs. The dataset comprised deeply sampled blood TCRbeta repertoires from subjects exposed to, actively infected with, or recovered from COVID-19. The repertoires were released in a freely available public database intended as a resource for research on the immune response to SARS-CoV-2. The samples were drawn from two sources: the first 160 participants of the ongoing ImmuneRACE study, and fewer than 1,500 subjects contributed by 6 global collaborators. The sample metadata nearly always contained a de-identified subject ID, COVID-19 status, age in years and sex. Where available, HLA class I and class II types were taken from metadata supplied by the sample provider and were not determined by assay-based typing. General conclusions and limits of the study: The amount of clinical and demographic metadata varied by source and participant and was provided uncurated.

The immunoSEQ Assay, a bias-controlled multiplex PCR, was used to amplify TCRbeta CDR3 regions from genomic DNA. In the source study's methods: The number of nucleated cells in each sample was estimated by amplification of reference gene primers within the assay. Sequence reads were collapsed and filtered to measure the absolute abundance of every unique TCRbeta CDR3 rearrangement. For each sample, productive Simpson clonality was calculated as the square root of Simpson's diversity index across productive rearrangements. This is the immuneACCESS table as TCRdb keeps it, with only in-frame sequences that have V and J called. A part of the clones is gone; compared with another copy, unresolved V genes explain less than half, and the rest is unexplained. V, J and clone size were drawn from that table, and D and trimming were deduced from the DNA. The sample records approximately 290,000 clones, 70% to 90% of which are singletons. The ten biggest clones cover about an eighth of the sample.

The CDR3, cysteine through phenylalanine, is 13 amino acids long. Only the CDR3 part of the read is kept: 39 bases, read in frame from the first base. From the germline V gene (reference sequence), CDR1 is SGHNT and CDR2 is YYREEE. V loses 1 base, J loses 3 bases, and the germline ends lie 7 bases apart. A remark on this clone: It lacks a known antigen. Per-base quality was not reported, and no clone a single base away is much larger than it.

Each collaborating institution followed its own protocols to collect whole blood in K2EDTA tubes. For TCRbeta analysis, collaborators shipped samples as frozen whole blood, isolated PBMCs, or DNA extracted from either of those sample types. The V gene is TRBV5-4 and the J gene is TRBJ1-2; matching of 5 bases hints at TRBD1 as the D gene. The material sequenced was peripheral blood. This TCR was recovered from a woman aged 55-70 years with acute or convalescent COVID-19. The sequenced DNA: TGTGCCAGCAGCTTGCTAGGGGACTATGGCTACACCTTC. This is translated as CASSLLGDYGYTF.